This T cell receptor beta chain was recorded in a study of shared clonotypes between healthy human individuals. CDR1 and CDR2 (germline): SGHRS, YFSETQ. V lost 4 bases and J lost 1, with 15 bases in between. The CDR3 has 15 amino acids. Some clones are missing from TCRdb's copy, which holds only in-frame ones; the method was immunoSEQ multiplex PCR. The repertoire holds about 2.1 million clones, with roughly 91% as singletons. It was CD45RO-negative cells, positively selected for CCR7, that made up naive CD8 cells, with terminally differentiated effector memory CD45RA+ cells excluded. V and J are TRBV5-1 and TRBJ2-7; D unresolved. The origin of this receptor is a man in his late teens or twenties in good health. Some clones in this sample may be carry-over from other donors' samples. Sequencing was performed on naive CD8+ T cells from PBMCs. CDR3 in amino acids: CASSPSRAASYEQYF. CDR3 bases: TGCGCCAGCAGCCCGTCCCGAGCTGCGTCCTACGAGCAGTACTTC. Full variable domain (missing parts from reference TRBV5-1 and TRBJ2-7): KAGVTQTPRYLIKTRGQQVTLSCSPISGHRSVSWYQQTPGQGLQFLFEYFSETQRNKGNFPGRFSGRQFSNSRSEMNVSTLELGDSALYLCASSPSRAASYEQYFGPGTRLTVT.